Presented here are 25 T cell receptor beta chains from one specimen sequenced in a study of T-cell reconstitution after alpha-beta-depleted transplantation in children. Unique molecular identifiers were used in preparing the TCRbeta library. TCRdb re-analysed the PCR reads in MiXCR, keeping a single row per CDR3 protein. Of about 540,000 distinct CDR3 sequences in the sample, 25% to 30% were seen once. This sample comprised PBMCs, obtained before TCRalphabeta/CD19-depleted stem cell transplant. These TCRs come from a boy under three years old with Wiskott-Aldrich syndrome, due to receive a stem cell transplant.

This clonotype was seen only once. This rearrangement joins TRBV5-1 to TRBJ1-1, with unresolved D. Germline V lookup: CDR1 SGHRS, CDR2 YFSETQ. The CDR3 has 14 residues. With 0 bases removed from V and 4 bases from J, the gap between germline ends came to 10 bases. CDR3 sequence (DNA): TGCGCCAGCAGCTTGGCCCAGGTAACCACTGAAGCTTTCTTT. Protein: CASSLAQVTTEAFF.

This clonotype was counted between two and nine times. The rearrangement uses TRBV5-1 and TRBJ2-5; perhaps TRBD1 as D (5 bases). The CDR3 contains 14 residues. V was cut by 2 bases and J by 4 bases, with 12 bases left in between. Germline values: CDR1 SGHRS, CDR2 YFSETQ. DNA of the CDR3: TGCGCCAGCAGCTTTGGGGCGCGTATAGAGACCCAGTACTTC. Encoded protein: CASSFGARIETQYF.

This clonotype was picked up a small number of times. The chain links TRBV3-1 to TRBJ1-1; D possibly corresponds to TRBD1 (5 bases). V dropped 7 bases and J dropped 7 bases, with 10 bases sitting between them. Germline V gene lookup returns CDR1 LGHDT and CDR2 YNNKEL (reference sequence). The CDR3 length is 11 residues. The chain's CDR3 is CASTQGFEAFF. CDR3 nucleotide sequence: TGTGCCAGCACCCAGGGCTTTGAAGCTTTCTTT.

This chain connects TRBV20-1 to TRBJ2-1; D unclear. V gave up 7 bases and J gave up 8 bases, with 9 bases separating them. The CDR3 contains 10 residues. CDR1 and CDR2 from the germline V gene are DFQATT and SNEGSKA (reference sequence). The CDR3 DNA follows: TGCAGTGTCGCAGACCATGAGCAGTTCTTC. Its translation is CSVADHEQFF.

The gene calls are TRBV20-1 and TRBJ2-1; 11 nucleotides match TRBD2. Germline loops: CDR1 DFQATT, CDR2 SNEGSKA (reference sequence). CDR3 size: 19 residues. J was trimmed by 9 bases and V by 2 bases; bases with no gene match: 21. The CDR3 loop is CSARYRGKKTSGVVGEQFF. The CDR3 DNA reads TGCAGTGCTAGATATCGAGGCAAAAAGACTAGCGGGGTCGTTGGTGAGCAGTTCTTC.

This sequence joins TRBV6-1 and TRBJ2-2; tentatively, D is TRBD2 (6 bases). CDR1 MNHNS and CDR2 SASEGT come from the germline V gene. The V gene lost 8 bases and the J gene lost 7 bases, with 14 bases spanning the gap. The CDR3 spans 13 residues. DNA for the CDR3: TGTGCCAGCGGGACTTCTTGGGGCGGGGAGCTGTTTTTT. It specifies CASGTSWGGELFF.

The rearrangement joins TRBV29-1 to TRBJ2-5; 8 bases map to TRBD2. CDR3 length: 14 amino acids. Trimming took 4 bases from V and 5 from J; bases not matched to a gene: 9. Per the germline V gene, CDR1 is SQVTM and CDR2 is ANQGSEA. In nucleotides, the CDR3 is TGCAGCGTTGGCATAGCGGGACCGACGGAGACCCAGTACTTC. This translates into CSVGIAGPTETQYF. Variable domain in full (rest from reference TRBV29-1 and TRBJ2-5): SAVISQKPSRDICQRGTSLTIQCQVDSQVTMMFWYRQQPGQSLTLIATANQGSEATYESGFVIDKFPISRPNLTFSTLTVSNMSPEDSSIYLCSVGIAGPTETQYFGPGTRLLVL.

The CDR3 is CASSPALNEQFF. CDR3 bases: TGCGCCAGCAGCCCCGCCCTTAATGAGCAGTTCTTC. The chain uses TRBV5-1 and TRBJ2-1; D gene ambiguous. Germline values: CDR1 SGHRS, CDR2 YFSETQ. The CDR3 has 12 residues. V lost 4 bases, J lost 7 bases, and 9 bases lay in between.

The genes are TRBV20-1 and TRBJ1-1; no clear D. V lost 2 bases to trimming and J lost 0 bases, with 10 bases between them. CDR3 length: 14 amino acids. Germline V gene lookup returns CDR1 DFQATT and CDR2 SNEGSKA (reference sequence). The CDR3: CSARTGRMNTEAFF. The CDR3 DNA reads as TGCAGTGCTAGAACCGGAAGAATGAACACTGAAGCTTTCTTT.

The chain joins TRBV18 to TRBJ2-3, with D possibly called TRBD1 or TRBD2 (5 bases each). The germline gives CDR1 KGHSH, CDR2 LQKENI. V was clipped by 4 bases and J by 2 bases, with 7 bases between them. The CDR3 runs 13 residues. This CDR3 reads CASSRDLTDTQYF. The DNA of the CDR3 is TGTGCCAGCTCACGGGACCTCACAGATACGCAGTATTTT.

The rearrangement uses TRBV2 and TRBJ2-7, with 10 bases that match TRBD2. The V gene end was trimmed by 1 base and the J gene end by 6 bases; junction bases not matched to a gene: 6. The CDR3 totals 15 residues. Per the germline V gene, CDR1 is SNHLY and CDR2 is FYNNEI. The CDR3 region has the DNA TGTGCCAGCAGTGAAGAGGTAGCGGGAGGCCCCGAGCAGTACTTC. It yields the protein CASSEEVAGGPEQYF.

There are a few counts of this clonotype. The chain uses TRBV12-3 or TRBV12-4 and TRBJ2-5; D may be TRBD1 (7 bases). The V end lost 3 bases, the J end lost 4 bases, and 18 bases lay between the germline ends. The CDR3 is 16 residues long. The CDR3 loop is CASSFDWQGGRETQYF. The CDR3, as DNA: TGTGCCAGCAGTTTTGATTGGCAGGGGGGAAGAGAGACCCAGTACTTC.

The chain links TRBV20-1 to TRBJ2-1, with TRBD2 matching 8 bases. The CDR3 extends over 12 amino acids. V was pared by 6 bases and J by 11 bases, with 9 bases of the junction left unmatched. The germline gives CDR1 DFQATT, CDR2 SNEGSKA (reference sequence). The CDR3 DNA follows: TGCAGTGCCCTGGGGTATAGCGGGAAGCAGTTCTTC. Its translation is CSALGYSGKQFF.

This chain connects TRBV6-5 to TRBJ2-1; the D gene is possibly TRBD2 (5 bases). CDR3 length equals 13 residues. With 2 bases removed from V and 5 bases from J, the gap between germline ends came to 7 bases. The germline gives CDR1 MNHEY, CDR2 SVGAGI. The CDR3 DNA reads TGTGCCAGCAGTTACAGGCGGGACAATGAGCAGTTCTTC. This sequence encodes CASSYRRDNEQFF.

V usage is TRBV5-5 and J usage is TRBJ2-7, with 8 bases identical to TRBD2. Germline CDR1 reads SGHKS; CDR2 reads YYEKEE (reference sequence). V gave up 1 base and J gave up 5 bases; unmatched junction bases: 5. This CDR3 has 14 amino acids. This CDR3 reads CASSLLAGGNEQYF. The CDR3 coding sequence is TGTGCCAGCAGCTTGCTGGCGGGAGGTAACGAGCAGTACTTC.

The CDR3 nucleotides read TGTGCCAGCAGCCGGACTAGCGGGAGGATGTATACGCAGTATTTT. It is translated as CASSRTSGRMYTQYF. The J gene is TRBJ2-3, the V gene TRBV3-1; TRBD2 matches at 14 bases. V shed 4 bases and J 7 bases; nucleotides not matched to a gene: 4. CDR1 is LGHDT, CDR2 YNNKEL, per germline (reference sequence). CDR3 size: 15 residues.

This chain connects TRBV20-1 to TRBJ2-2; D is perhaps TRBD1 (6 bases). V was shortened by 2 bases and J by 3 bases, with 13 bases between the two germline ends. The CDR3 has 15 amino acids. Germline CDR1 is DFQATT and CDR2 is SNEGSKA (reference sequence). The CDR3 region has the DNA TGCAGTGCTAGAAGGGGGAGCAAGGACACCGGGGAGCTGTTTTTT. This encodes CSARRGSKDTGELFF.

This clonotype was seen a few times. The V call is TRBV5-1, the J call TRBJ2-5; no clear D gene. V gave up 1 base and J gave up 5 bases, with 9 bases separating them. CDR1 SGHRS and CDR2 YFSETQ come from the germline V gene. This CDR3 has 13 residues. For the CDR3, the DNA is TGCGCCAGCAGCTTGATCCGTTGGGAGACCCAGTACTTC. Its protein product is CASSLIRWETQYF.

This clonotype has just a few counts. This chain joins TRBV5-1 and TRBJ2-7; 9 bases agree with TRBD1. Germline CDR1 reads SGHRS; CDR2 reads YFSETQ. The J segment lost 4 bases and the V segment lost 3 bases, leaving 5 bases of the junction unmatched. The CDR3 loop spans 14 amino acids. CDR3 DNA: TGCGCCAGCAGCTACCGACAGGGGGTATACGAGCAGTACTTC. It codes for CASSYRQGVYEQYF.

In this sample, this clonotype turned up a few times. This sequence joins TRBV5-1 and TRBJ2-1; 9 bases fit TRBD2. CDR3 length: 19 amino acids. V trimming: 4 bases; J trimming: 2 bases; junction bases outside the gene matches: 16. CDR1 is SGHRS, CDR2 YFSETQ, per germline. CDR3 in DNA: TGCGCCAGCAGCAGGATGGGACGGGACGGGACTAGCCCCTACAATGAGCAGTTCTTC. It encodes CASSRMGRDGTSPYNEQFF.

This clonotype has a handful of counts. The chain couples TRBV24-1 to TRBJ2-1; 10 positions agree with TRBD1. Germline CDR1 reads KGHDR; CDR2 reads SFDVKD. The CDR3 length is 15 residues. The junction had 7 bases not matched to a gene; V was cut back by 3 bases and J by 9 bases. CDR3: CATSDPGQGHGEQFF. CDR3 bases: TGTGCCACCAGTGATCCGGGACAGGGGCACGGTGAGCAGTTCTTC.

This clonotype was recorded a few times. The chain employs TRBV7-2 and TRBJ2-5; 9 nucleotides line up with TRBD1. The CDR3 length is 15 residues. V was clipped by 4 bases and J by 5 bases; unmatched bases: 8. CDR1 and CDR2 (germline): SGHTA, FQGNSA. As DNA, the CDR3 is TGTGCCAGCAGCTCTAGTGGGACAGGGACGGAGACCCAGTACTTC. It yields the protein CASSSSGTGTETQYF.

The chain couples TRBV5-5 to TRBJ2-7, with D possibly matching TRBD1 (6 bases). V was pared by 0 bases and J by 5 bases, with 15 bases between. The CDR3 runs 15 residues. Per germline, CDR1 SGHKS and CDR2 YYEKEE (reference sequence). Here the CDR3 reads CASSLVFGRGHEQYF. The CDR3 DNA follows: TGTGCCAGCAGCTTGGTTTTTGGCAGGGGCCACGAGCAGTACTTC. The full variable domain, its missing parts supplied by reference TRBV5-5 and TRBJ2-7, is DAGVTQSPTHLIKTRGQQVTLRCSPISGHKSVSWYQQVLGQGPQFIFQYYEKEERGRGNFPDRFSARQFPNYSSELNVNALLLGDSALYLCASSLVFGRGHEQYFGPGTRLTVT.

This chain links TRBV5-1 with TRBJ1-1; TRBD1 agrees at 10 bases. The CDR3 has 15 amino acids. The trim removed 4 bases at V and 2 bases at J, leaving 5 bases unmatched. Germline CDR1 SGHRS, CDR2 YFSETQ. CDR3 sequence reads: CASSQGQGTNTEAFF. The CDR3 coding sequence is TGCGCCAGCAGCCAGGGACAGGGGACCAACACTGAAGCTTTCTTT.

CDR3: CASSLESSGLTDTQYF. In DNA form, the CDR3 reads TGCGCCAGCAGCTTGGAGTCTAGCGGACTCACAGATACGCAGTATTTT. The chain couples TRBV5-1 to TRBJ2-3, with TRBD2 matching 7 bases. Per germline, CDR1 SGHRS and CDR2 YFSETQ. The V and J ends lost 0 bases and 2 bases, in that order; junction bases with no gene match: 6. The CDR3 is 16 amino acids.